Sequencing of this TCR beta chain was carried out in a study of blood T cells in healthy people across ages. Study in general: The template switching approach captured approximately one barcoded beta molecule for every two T cells.

Then a second PCR, running about 6 to 11 cycles, was carried out with a sample-barcoded 5' primer and a J-beta primer mix. Each of the samples gave a minimum of 3 million paired-end reads that contained CDR3. A single record per CDR3 protein comes from TCRdb applying MiXCR to the 5' RACE reads. The sample lists about 1.6 million distinct CDR3 sequences; about 32% were seen once. CDR1 SGHVS and CDR2 FNYEAQ come from the germline V gene. V shed 0 bases and J shed 8 bases, with 16 bases lying between them. The CDR3 spans 15 residues. Study conclusions and caveats: There was no known CMV status for donors, so expanded clonotype changes were possibly confounded. The study found more naive CD4+ cells and higher diversity in long-lived than aged donors.

This clonotype was detected only once. Its antigen is not known. The source is a woman in her twenties or thirties in good health. V usage is TRBV7-6 and J usage is TRBJ1-2; D not resolved. Sequenced material: blood. CDR3 loop: CASSLAGSGTGGYTF. CDR3 bases: TGTGCCAGCAGCTTAGCGGGGTCAGGAACTGGAGGCTACACCTTC. The full variable domain, in which reference TRBV7-6 and TRBJ1-2 provide the parts outside the CDR3, is GAGVSQSPRYKVTKRGQDVALRCDPISGHVSLYWYRQALGQGPEFLTYFNYEAQQDKSGLPNDRFSAERPEGSISTLTIQRTEQRDSAMYRCASSLAGSGTGGYTFGSGTRLTVV.